Sequencing of this TCR beta chain was carried out in a study of CXCR3-negative and CXCR3-positive naive CD8 T cells. Study observations and caveats: TRB CDR3s were more hydrophobic in CXCR3-positive than in CXCR3-negative naive cells.

In germline, CDR1 is LGHNA, CDR2 YSLEER. The CDR3 totals 13 residues. Of note for this clonotype: What it binds is unknown.

The TRB libraries of cDNA were built by UMI-labeled 5' RACE. TCRdb re-called the 5' RACE reads and shows each CDR3 protein once, DNA omitted. This sample's table reports 90,000 to 95,000 distinct CDR3 sequences. Sorts performed in triplicate captured hundreds of thousands of cells each from every CD8+ T cell subset. Source material: naive CXCR3- CD8+ T cells from blood. As for subset: CD45RO-CCR7+CD27+CD95- naive CD8+ T cells lacking CXCR3 (TNR3-). This receptor was taken from a human donor in good health. Some clones in this sample may be carry-over from other donors' samples. This chain links TRBV4-3 with TRBJ2-1. This CDR3 is CASSISERNEQFF.